The clone carrying this TCR beta chain has more than one count but fewer than ten. The sample is drawn from a study of T-cell reconstitution after alpha-beta-depleted transplantation in children. This CDR3 has 17 amino acids. Per the germline V gene, CDR1 is MNHNS and CDR2 is SASEGT. V shed 6 bases and J 4 bases; nucleotides not matched to a gene: 15. Preparation of the TCRbeta library was carried out with unique molecular identifiers. One entry per CDR3 protein, called by TCRdb with MiXCR from the PCR reads. The table has about 610,000 distinct CDR3 sequences, about 10% seen once. The source was PBMCs from the stem cell graft donor, collected from the stem cell graft. The chain is built from TRBV6-1 and TRBJ1-2, with TRBD1 identical over 9 bases. This receptor was taken from a human donor who donated a stem cell graft to a child with acute myeloid leukemia. This CDR3 is CASSPPGQGKKSYGYTF. The CDR3 DNA reads TGTGCCAGCAGCCCACCTGGACAGGGGAAAAAGAGCTATGGCTACACCTTC.